This entry concerns a single T cell receptor beta chain. The repertoire was sequenced with immunoSEQ multiplex PCR; TCRdb's copy has only in-frame clones and lacks some. The data contain over 200,000 clones, approximately 90% of them singletons. The data derive from a study of blood T cell repertoires in COVID-19. The overall study: There were acute and convalescent COVID-19 samples, and they came from the United States, Italy and Spain.

Sequenced input: peripheral blood. This sequence was found in a woman aged 40 to 50 with acute or convalescent COVID-19.

CDR3 amino acids: CASSRGGAVIGYTF. In DNA form, the CDR3 reads TGTGCCAGCAGCCGTGGGGGGGCAGTAATAGGCTACACCTTC. The rearrangement uses TRBV7-9 and TRBJ1-2; tentatively, D is TRBD1 (6 bases). CDR1 and CDR2 (germline): SEHNR, FQNEAQ (reference sequence). The CDR3 spans 14 residues. Trimming cost V 5 bases and J 8 bases, with 18 bases left between them.